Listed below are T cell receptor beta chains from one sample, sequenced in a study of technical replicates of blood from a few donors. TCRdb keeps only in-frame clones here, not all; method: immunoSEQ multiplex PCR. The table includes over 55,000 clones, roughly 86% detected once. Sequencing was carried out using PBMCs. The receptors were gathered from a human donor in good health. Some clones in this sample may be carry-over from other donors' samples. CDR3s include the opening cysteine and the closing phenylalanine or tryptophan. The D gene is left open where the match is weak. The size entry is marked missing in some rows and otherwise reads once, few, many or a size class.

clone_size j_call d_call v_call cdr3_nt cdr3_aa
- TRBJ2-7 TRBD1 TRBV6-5 TGTGCCAGCAGCCTGACGGGACAGGGTAATTCCGAGCAGTACTTC CASSLTGQGNSEQYF
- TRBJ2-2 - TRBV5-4 TGTGCCAGCAGCTTAAGAGGGGGCACCGGGGAGCTGTTTTTT CASSLRGGTGELFF
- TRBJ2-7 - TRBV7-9 TGTGCCAGCAGCCCAATGACCAGGGGCGAGCAGTACTTC CASSPMTRGEQYF
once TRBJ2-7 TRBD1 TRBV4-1 TGCGCCAGCAGCCCACTCAGGGGGCAGGCGAACGAGCAGTACTTC CASSPLRGQANEQYF
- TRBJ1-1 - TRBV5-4 TGTGCCAGCAGCTCCCTTTTGGGAGTCGCTGAAGCTTTCTTT CASSSLLGVAEAFF
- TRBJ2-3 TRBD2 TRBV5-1 TGCGCCAGCAGCCTACTAGCGGGGGCCTCAGATACGCAGTATTTT CASSLLAGASDTQYF
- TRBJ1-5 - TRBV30 TGTGCCTGGGGCGGGGGACTAGTTAGCAATCAGCCCCAGCATTTT CAWGGGLVSNQPQHF
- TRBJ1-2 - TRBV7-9 TGTGCCAGCAGCTCGGACACTGTTTGGTATGGCTACACCTTC CASSSDTVWYGYTF
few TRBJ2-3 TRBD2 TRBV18 TGTGCCAGCTCACCACTTACACTAGCGCAAAGCACAGATACGCAGTATTTT CASSPLTLAQSTDTQYF
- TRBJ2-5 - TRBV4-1 TGCGCCAGCAGCGCTGGGGAGAGAGAGACCCAGTACTTC CASSAGERETQYF
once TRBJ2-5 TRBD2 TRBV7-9 TGTGCCAGCAGCTTAGCGCTAGGGGCAGCGGGAGATCTTGGGACCCAGTACTTC CASSLALGAAGDLGTQYF
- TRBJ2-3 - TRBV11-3 TGTGCCAGCAGCTTCAGTTTCGCGGTAGACGGGGACACAGATACGCAGTATTTT CASSFSFAVDGDTDTQYF
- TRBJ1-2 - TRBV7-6 TGTGCCAGCAGCCCGAACTTGGTGCCGGGTGGCTACACCTTC CASSPNLVPGGYTF
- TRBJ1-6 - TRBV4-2 TGTGCCAGCAGCCAAGGATCCGGGTATGATTCACCCCTCCACTTT CASSQGSGYDSPLHF
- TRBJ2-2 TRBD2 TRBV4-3 TGCGCCAGCAGCCAAGGACTGAGCGGGGGGAACTCCGGGGAGCTGTTTTTT CASSQGLSGGNSGELFF
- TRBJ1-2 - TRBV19 TGTGCCAGTAGTGAACAGGGTTATGGCTACACCTTC CASSEQGYGYTF
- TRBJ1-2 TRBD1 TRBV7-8 TGTGCCAGCAGCTTGGGACAGGGGGATTTCTATGGCTACACCTTC CASSLGQGDFYGYTF
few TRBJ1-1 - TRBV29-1 TGCAGCGTTGGGCAGGGACTTAACACTGAAGCTTTCTTT CSVGQGLNTEAFF
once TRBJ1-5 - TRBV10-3 TGTGCCATCAGTGAATTTGAGGTCGGGCAGCCCCAGCATTTT CAISEFEVGQPQHF
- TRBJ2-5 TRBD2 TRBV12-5 TGTGCTAGTGGCCGGGGGGGGGCAGAGACCCAGTACTTC CASGRGGAETQYF
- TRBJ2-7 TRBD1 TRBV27 TGTGCCAGCAGTCCCAGGGGGCCCCCCTACGAGCAGTACTTC CASSPRGPPYEQYF
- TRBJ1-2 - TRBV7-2 TGTGCCAGCAGCTTAGAGGGGTCGGGGAGGAGCTATGGCTACACCTTC CASSLEGSGRSYGYTF
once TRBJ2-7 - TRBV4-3 TGCGCCAGCAGCCAAGATAACGCGGCCCCCTACGAGCAGTACTTC CASSQDNAAPYEQYF
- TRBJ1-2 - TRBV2 TGTGCCAGCGCGGGGGCAGGGTATGTCTATGGCTACACCTTC CASAGAGYVYGYTF
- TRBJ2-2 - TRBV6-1 TGTGCCAGCAGTTTAGGGGACACCGGGGAGCTGTTTTTT CASSLGDTGELFF
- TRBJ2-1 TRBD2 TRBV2 TGTGCCAGCAGTGCCCTAGCGGCTTCCTACAATGAGCAGTTCTTC CASSALAASYNEQFF
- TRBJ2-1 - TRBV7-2 TGTGCCAGCAGCCCACTACCCGGCATGGTTCGGGAGCAGTTCTTC CASSPLPGMVREQFF
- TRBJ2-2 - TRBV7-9 TGTGCCAGCTTAATCCACCCGCGGGACACCGGGGAGCTGTTTTTT CASLIHPRDTGELFF
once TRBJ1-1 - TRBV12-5 TGTGCTAGTGGTTTGAGCCCGGGTAGGGGAACTGAAGCTTTCTTT CASGLSPGRGTEAFF
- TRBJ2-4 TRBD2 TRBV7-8 TGTGCCAGCACCCCTGGGACAGCCGGGACTAGCGGGACAGAAGGAAACATTCAGTACTTC CASTPGTAGTSGTEGNIQYF
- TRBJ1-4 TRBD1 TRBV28 TGTGCCAGCAGCCTCCCTCAGGGGGCTGGTGAAAAACTGTTTTTT CASSLPQGAGEKLFF
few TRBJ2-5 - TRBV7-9 TGTGCCAGCAGCTTAACTACAGAGACCCAGTACTTC CASSLTTETQYF
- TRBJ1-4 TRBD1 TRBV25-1 TGTGCCAGCACCAGGGGGCTAGGCACTAATGAAAAACTGTTTTTT CASTRGLGTNEKLFF
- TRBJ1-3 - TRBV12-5 TGTGCTAGTGGTTTGGGGGGGGGCGACACCATATATTTT CASGLGGGDTIYF
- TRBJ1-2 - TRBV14 TGTGCCAGCAGCCAAGTGCCCGGGAGCCTAGGCTACACCTTC CASSQVPGSLGYTF
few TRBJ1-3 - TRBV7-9 TGTGCCAGCAGCTCTCGCAGAGGAAACACCATATATTTT CASSSRRGNTIYF
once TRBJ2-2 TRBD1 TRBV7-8 TGTGCCAGCAGCCCCCAGGGGGTCAACACCGGGGAGCTGTTTTTT CASSPQGVNTGELFF
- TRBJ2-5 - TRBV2 TGTGCCAGCAGTCTTGAGACTTTGGAGACCCAGTACTTC CASSLETLETQYF
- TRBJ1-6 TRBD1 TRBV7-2 TGTGCCAGCAGCCTCACAAAAAGGGACAGGACCTTAAATTCACCCCTCCACTTT CASSLTKRDRTLNSPLHF
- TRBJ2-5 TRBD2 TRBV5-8 TGTGCCACCTTACAGCGGGGGGGCGAGACCCAGTACTTC CATLQRGGETQYF
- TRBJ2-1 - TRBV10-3 TGTGCCATCAGCTCCTCTAGTAATGAGCAGTTCTTC CAISSSSNEQFF
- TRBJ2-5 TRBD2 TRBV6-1 TGTGCCAGCAGTGACTTACTAGCGGGGGGAGAGACCCAGTACTTC CASSDLLAGGETQYF
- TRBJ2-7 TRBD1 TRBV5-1 TGCGCCAGCAGCCCCCCGGGACAGGCCATTCTCTACGAGCAGTACTTC CASSPPGQAILYEQYF
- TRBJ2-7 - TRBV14 TGTGCCAGCAGCCAAACCCTTCAGGGATACGAGCAGTACTTC CASSQTLQGYEQYF
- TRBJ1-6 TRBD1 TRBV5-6 TGTGCCAGCAGCTTGGCTCAGGGGGGATTATTCCATAATTCACCCCTCCACTTT CASSLAQGGLFHNSPLHF
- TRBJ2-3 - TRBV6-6 TGTGCCAGCAGTTCTCAGGGGCGGATACCCACAGATACGCAGTATTTT CASSSQGRIPTDTQYF